This TCR beta chain stems from a study of blood T cell repertoires in COVID-19. Study-wide background: Researchers got acute and convalescent COVID-19 samples from the United States, Italy and Spain.

In regard to this clone: Other DNA sequences in the same sample also yield this CDR3.

In germline, CDR1 is MNHEY, CDR2 SVGAGI. The CDR3 spans 13 residues. V lost 1 base to trimming and J lost 3 bases, with 6 bases between them. The authors' processing: Amplification of reference gene primers provided the estimated nucleated cell counts. Produced via immunoSEQ multiplex PCR; TCRdb's table is partial and in-frame only. That table supplies the V and J calls and clone size; D and trimming were determined from the DNA. The repertoire holds approximately 150,000 clones, with around four fifths as singletons. All enrollees were roughly 18 to 90 years old and from around 25 US areas. Sequencing was carried out using PBMCs or T cells enriched from blood (not recorded which). The sequence derives from a woman aged 40 to 49 who had recovered from COVID-19. The chain employs TRBV6-5 and TRBJ1-1; no reliable D call. CDR3 DNA sequence: TGTGCCAGCAGTTACTACAGAGACACTGAAGCTTTCTTT. This codes for CASSYYRDTEAFF.